One TCR beta chain is described in this entry. The antigen remains unidentified. The junction shows a germline mismatch at one end, possibly a read error. Both RNA and DNA were isolated together from 20-30 mg of bulk tissue that had not been sorted. This sample was included in a study of tumor-infiltrating lymphocytes in primary liver carcinoma. Findings and caveats of the study: Researchers found tumor-adjacent and tumor-blood pairs overlapped less than tumor region pairs. Blood's top-250-clone fraction was significantly lower than that of tumors (p = 0.039).

CDR3 length equals 16 residues. CDR1 and CDR2 from the germline V gene are MNHNS and SASEGT. From 450 to 600 ng total RNA, TCR beta cDNA was generated with a primer in the constant region. For TCR beta, libraries were produced by three nested multiplex PCR rounds using slightly modified ARM-PCR. The study ran its first two PCR rounds for nine to eleven cycles each, using TRBV1-TRBV30 forward primers and a C-beta reverse primer. TCRdb re-derived calls from the multiplex PCR reads in MiXCR, one entry per CDR3 protein. The table shows about 37,000 distinct CDR3 sequences, with more than 60% occurring only once.

The clonotype comes from a man in his forties with primary liver carcinoma and hepatitis B virus infection. The sample comprised tumor-adjacent normal liver tissue. The chain couples TRBV6-1 to TRBJ2-2, with 11 bases aligning to TRBD2. CDR3 coding DNA: TGTGCCAGCACTGAGACTAGCGGGAATGTTACCGTGGAGCTGTTTTTT. This sequence encodes CASTETSGNVTVELFF.